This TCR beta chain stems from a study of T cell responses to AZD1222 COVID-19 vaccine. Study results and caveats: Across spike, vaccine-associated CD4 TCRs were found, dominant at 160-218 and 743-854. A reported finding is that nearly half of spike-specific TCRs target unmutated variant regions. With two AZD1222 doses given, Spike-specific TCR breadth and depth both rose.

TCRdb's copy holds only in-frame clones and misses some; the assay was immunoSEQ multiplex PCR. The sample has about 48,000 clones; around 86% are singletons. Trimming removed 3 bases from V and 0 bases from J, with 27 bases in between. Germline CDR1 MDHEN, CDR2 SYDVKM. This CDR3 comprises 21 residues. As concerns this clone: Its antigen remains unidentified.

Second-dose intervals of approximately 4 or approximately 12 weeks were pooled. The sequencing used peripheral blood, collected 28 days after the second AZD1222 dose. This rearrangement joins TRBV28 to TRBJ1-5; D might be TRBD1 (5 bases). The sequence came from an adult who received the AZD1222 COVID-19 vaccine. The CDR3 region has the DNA TGTGCCAGCAGTTTTTGGCGGGGAACTTTAGGGGAGAAAAATAGCAATCAGCCCCAGCATTTT. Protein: CASSFWRGTLGEKNSNQPQHF.